The 9 T cell receptor delta chains below come from one sample, sequenced in a study of γδ T cells in repeated Plasmodium falciparum infection. Vgamma9/Vdelta2+ and Vdelta2-negative gammadelta T cells were flow-sorted from PBMC for bulk sequencing. TCRdb processed the multiplex PCR reads again with the CATT caller. The table shows 80,000 to 95,000 delta-chain clones, with almost 1.5% occurring only once. The sequenced material came from gamma-delta T cells from blood. These receptors all come from a pool of human donors (malaria-infected and uninfected, not separated).

About this clone itself: A single base is all that separates this from a far larger clone, so a read error is likely. The sample contains more than one DNA sequence encoding this CDR3. The V call is TRDV1, the J call TRDJ1; D call uncertain. In the absence of a J gene in TCRdb, the DNA was matched to germline to assign it here. CDR3 length equals 12 residues. V was pared by 4 bases and J by 2 bases, with 5 bases between. Germline loops: CDR1 TSWWSYY, CDR2 QGS. CDR3 amino acids: CALGALTDKLIF. CDR3 sequence (DNA): TGTGCTCTTGGGGCTCTGACCGATAAACTCATCTTT.

This clone was seen more than once but under ten times. The protein given by TCRdb reflects a much larger clone and differs at residue 5 from this DNA's translation, likely from a read error; the protein shown is the DNA's translation. The chain carries TRDV1 and TRDJ1, with 11 bases identical to TRDD3. The CDR3 length is 22 residues. Per germline, CDR1 TSWWSYY and CDR2 QGS. J was trimmed by 0 bases and V by 5 bases; bases with no gene match: 23. The CDR3 region is CALGKRSYWGINPPPYTDKLIF. The CDR3 DNA reads as TGTGCTCTTGGGAAACGTAGTTACTGGGGGATAAACCCTCCGCCGTACACCGATAAACTCATCTTT.

This clone was counted a few times. For this DNA, TCRdb reports the protein of a much larger clone, which diverges at residue 5, most likely from a read error; the protein presented here is translated directly from the DNA. V gene TRDV1 combines with J gene TRDJ1; TRDD2 matches 8 bases. TCRdb records no J gene; here it was assigned by comparing the DNA to germline. This CDR3 spans 19 amino acids. Germline CDR1 and CDR2: TSWWSYY and QGS. V dropped 4 bases and J dropped 1; count of bases not matched to a gene: 17. In DNA, the CDR3 is TGTGCTCTTGGGGGCCGCTTCCTACGGGCGGTCGCACTCACCGATAAACTCATCTTT. Encoded protein: CALGGRFLRAVALTDKLIF.

This clone has only a few counts. A much larger clone differs from this one at a single base, so this may be a read error. The chain combines TRDV1 with TRDJ1; 9 nucleotides line up with TRDD3. TCRdb is silent on the J gene; assignment here came from matching the DNA to germline. The trim removed 0 bases at V and 2 bases at J, leaving 19 bases unmatched. Germline CDR1 is TSWWSYY and CDR2 is QGS. The CDR3 is made up of 21 amino acids. DNA of the CDR3: TGTGCTCTTGGGGAACTCTCCTGGGTACTGGGGGACACAGAGGGGACCGATAAACTCATCTTT. Protein: CALGELSWVLGDTEGTDKLIF.

This clone was detected only a few times. The protein that TCRdb holds for this DNA derives from a much larger clone and differs from the translated DNA at residue 9, which likely indicates a read error; the protein shown here is translated from the DNA. The chain employs TRDV2 and TRDJ1, with 8 bases lining up with TRDD3. Trimming cost V 3 bases and J 0 bases; bases outside gene matches: 17. The CDR3 is 19 amino acids. CDR1 is GEAIGNYY and CDR2 is EKD in the germline V gene. Here the CDR3 DNA reads TGTGCCTGTGACGCGATGGGGGATGCGCCGGATCAGTACACCGATAAACTCATCTTT. As protein: CACDAMGDAPDQYTDKLIF.

As regards this clone: TCRdb records a much larger clone's protein for this DNA, with a difference at residue 4 that likely arises from a read error; the protein given is the translation of the DNA. This sequence joins TRDV2 and TRDJ1; 11 positions agree with TRDD3. Assignment of the J gene here rests on matching the DNA to germline, because TCRdb gives none. The CDR3 has 18 amino acids. Germline values: CDR1 GEAIGNYY, CDR2 EKD. The CDR3 is CACGTGSYGWGIQDKLIF. The CDR3 coding sequence is TGTGCCTGTGGCACCGGTTCCTACGGCTGGGGGATACAAGATAAACTCATCTTT.

This clone has just a few counts. The protein TCRdb gives is from a much larger clone and does not agree with this DNA's translation at residue 4, likely a read error; the protein shown here comes from the DNA. The rearrangement uses TRDV1 and TRDJ1; D perhaps matches TRDD3 (6 bases). Deletions cut 8 bases from V and 0 bases from J, with 19 bases between. The length of the CDR3 is 16 residues. Germline CDR1 reads TSWWSYY; CDR2 reads QGS. The CDR3 DNA reads as TGTGCTCTTTGGAAGAGAAGGGGGACCTACACCGATAAACTCATCTTT. Its translation is CALWKRRGTYTDKLIF.

There are many counts of this clone. The V and J genes are TRDV1 and TRDJ1, with D tentatively TRDD2 or TRDD3 (5 bases each). The length of the CDR3 is 20 residues. Germline V gene sequence: CDR1 TSWWSYY, CDR2 QGS. V dropped 3 bases and J dropped 1 base, with 27 bases sitting between them. CDR3 protein: CALGDPILRLRDPITDKLIF. CDR3 sequence (DNA): TGTGCTCTTGGGGATCCGATACTACGTCTACGGGATCCTATCACCGATAAACTCATCTTT.

Regarding this clone: With a far larger clone one base away, a read error is the likely cause. Additional DNA sequences in this sample encode the identical CDR3. V and J are TRDV1 and TRDJ1; 7 nucleotides align to TRDD2. Germline matching of the DNA provided the J gene here, since TCRdb leaves it blank. Germline V gives CDR1 TSWWSYY, CDR2 QGS. The CDR3 is 21 residues long. This CDR3 is CALGELNRFLRYFKYTDKLIF. The CDR3 DNA reads TGCGCTCTTGGGGAACTAAACCGATTCCTACGTTACTTCAAGTACACCGATAAACTCATCTTT.